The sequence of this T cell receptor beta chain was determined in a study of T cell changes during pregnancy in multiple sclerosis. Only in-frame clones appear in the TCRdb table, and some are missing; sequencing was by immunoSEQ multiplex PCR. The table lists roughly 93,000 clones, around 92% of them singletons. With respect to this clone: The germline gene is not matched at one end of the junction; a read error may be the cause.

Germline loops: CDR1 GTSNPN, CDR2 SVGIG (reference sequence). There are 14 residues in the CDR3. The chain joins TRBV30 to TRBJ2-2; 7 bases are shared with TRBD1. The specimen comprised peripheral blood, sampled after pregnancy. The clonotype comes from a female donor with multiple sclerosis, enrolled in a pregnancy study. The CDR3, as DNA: TGTGCCTGGGGTGTAGACAGGGCCACCGGGGAGCTGTTTTTT. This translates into CAWGVDRATGELFF.